A single sample is the source of the 5 T cell receptor beta chains below, sequenced in a study of Graves' ophthalmopathy and Graves' hyperthyroidism. The TCR beta CDR3 regions underwent amplification from RNA transcripts. The first-round RT-PCR employed HTBI primers together with the Qiagen OneStep RT-PCR kit. A multiplex PCR was then performed as the second round. TCRdb recomputed calls from the multiplex PCR reads with MiXCR, one row per CDR3 protein. Of over a million distinct CDR3 sequences in the sample, approximately 35% were seen once. The specimen was peripheral blood or thyroid tissue (not recorded which). Every receptor here comes from an adult man with Graves' hyperthyroidism.

This clonotype has a count of ten or more. The V and J genes are TRBV4-2 and TRBJ1-1, with D tentatively TRBD1 (5 bases). Germline V gene sequence: CDR1 LGHNA, CDR2 YNFKEQ. The V end was cut by 0 bases, the J end by 0 bases, with 17 bases between. The CDR3 length is 18 residues. The CDR3 bases are TGTGCCAGCAGCCAAGATAAGGGGCGGACGCGCATGAACACTGAAGCTTTCTTT. Amino acids: CASSQDKGRTRMNTEAFF.

V usage is TRBV2 and J usage is TRBJ1-6; 7 bases match TRBD1. The germline gives CDR1 SNHLY, CDR2 FYNNEI. V lost 3 bases and J lost 7; bases outside the gene matches: 12. The CDR3 is made up of 17 amino acids. The CDR3 loop reads CASSELHGTEWNSPLHF. The CDR3 DNA sequence: TGTGCCAGCAGTGAGTTACACGGGACAGAGTGGAATTCACCCCTCCACTTT.

CDR3 sequence (DNA): TGTGCCAGCAGTCAAATTGGTACGAGGGCCGAGACCCAGTACTTC. Translated, it gives CASSQIGTRAETQYF. The chain recombines TRBV6-2 or TRBV6-3 with TRBJ2-5; TRBD2 might be the D (5 bases). This CDR3 comprises 15 residues. Germline CDR1 reads MNHEY; CDR2 reads SVGEGT. Trimming shortened V by 5 bases and J by 5 bases, and 18 bases separated the two germline ends.

Many counts were recorded for this clonotype. The CDR3 nucleotides read TGTGCCAGCAGCCGGGGCAGGGGACTGAGAGGGGCCAACGTCCTGACTTTC. As protein: CASSRGRGLRGANVLTF. The rearrangement uses TRBV7-9 and TRBJ2-6; D is possibly TRBD1 or TRBD2 (6 bases each). Germline-derived CDR1 and CDR2 are SEHNR and FQNEAQ (reference sequence). The CDR3 runs to 17 residues. V lost 5 bases to trimming and J lost 4 bases, with 18 bases between them.

This clonotype was seen ten or more times. The genes are TRBV2 and TRBJ2-7, with TRBD2 matching over 12 bases. J lost 3 bases, V lost 5 bases, and 2 bases had no gene match. This CDR3 comprises 14 residues. CDR1 SNHLY and CDR2 FYNNEI come from the germline V gene. This chain's CDR3 is CASSRTSGVYEQYF. CDR3 nucleotide sequence: TGTGCCAGCAGTAGGACTAGCGGGGTCTACGAGCAGTACTTC.